This T cell receptor beta chain came from a study of T cell responses to AZD1222 COVID-19 vaccine. Assay used: immunoSEQ multiplex PCR; TCRdb lists only in-frame clones, some missing. The sample has fewer than 120,000 clones, over 90% seen once. The CDR3 runs to 14 residues. With 7 bases removed from V and 3 bases from J, the gap between germline ends came to 10 bases. From germline, CDR1 is LNHDA and CDR2 SQIVND (reference sequence). This chain joins TRBV19 and TRBJ2-6, with no clear D. This sample comprised peripheral blood, obtained 28 days after the second AZD1222 dose. The receptor's source is an adult who received the AZD1222 COVID-19 vaccine. CDR3 nucleotide sequence: TGTGCCAGTATCCCCTTTAGTGGGGCCAACGTCCTGACTTTC. It codes for CASIPFSGANVLTF.